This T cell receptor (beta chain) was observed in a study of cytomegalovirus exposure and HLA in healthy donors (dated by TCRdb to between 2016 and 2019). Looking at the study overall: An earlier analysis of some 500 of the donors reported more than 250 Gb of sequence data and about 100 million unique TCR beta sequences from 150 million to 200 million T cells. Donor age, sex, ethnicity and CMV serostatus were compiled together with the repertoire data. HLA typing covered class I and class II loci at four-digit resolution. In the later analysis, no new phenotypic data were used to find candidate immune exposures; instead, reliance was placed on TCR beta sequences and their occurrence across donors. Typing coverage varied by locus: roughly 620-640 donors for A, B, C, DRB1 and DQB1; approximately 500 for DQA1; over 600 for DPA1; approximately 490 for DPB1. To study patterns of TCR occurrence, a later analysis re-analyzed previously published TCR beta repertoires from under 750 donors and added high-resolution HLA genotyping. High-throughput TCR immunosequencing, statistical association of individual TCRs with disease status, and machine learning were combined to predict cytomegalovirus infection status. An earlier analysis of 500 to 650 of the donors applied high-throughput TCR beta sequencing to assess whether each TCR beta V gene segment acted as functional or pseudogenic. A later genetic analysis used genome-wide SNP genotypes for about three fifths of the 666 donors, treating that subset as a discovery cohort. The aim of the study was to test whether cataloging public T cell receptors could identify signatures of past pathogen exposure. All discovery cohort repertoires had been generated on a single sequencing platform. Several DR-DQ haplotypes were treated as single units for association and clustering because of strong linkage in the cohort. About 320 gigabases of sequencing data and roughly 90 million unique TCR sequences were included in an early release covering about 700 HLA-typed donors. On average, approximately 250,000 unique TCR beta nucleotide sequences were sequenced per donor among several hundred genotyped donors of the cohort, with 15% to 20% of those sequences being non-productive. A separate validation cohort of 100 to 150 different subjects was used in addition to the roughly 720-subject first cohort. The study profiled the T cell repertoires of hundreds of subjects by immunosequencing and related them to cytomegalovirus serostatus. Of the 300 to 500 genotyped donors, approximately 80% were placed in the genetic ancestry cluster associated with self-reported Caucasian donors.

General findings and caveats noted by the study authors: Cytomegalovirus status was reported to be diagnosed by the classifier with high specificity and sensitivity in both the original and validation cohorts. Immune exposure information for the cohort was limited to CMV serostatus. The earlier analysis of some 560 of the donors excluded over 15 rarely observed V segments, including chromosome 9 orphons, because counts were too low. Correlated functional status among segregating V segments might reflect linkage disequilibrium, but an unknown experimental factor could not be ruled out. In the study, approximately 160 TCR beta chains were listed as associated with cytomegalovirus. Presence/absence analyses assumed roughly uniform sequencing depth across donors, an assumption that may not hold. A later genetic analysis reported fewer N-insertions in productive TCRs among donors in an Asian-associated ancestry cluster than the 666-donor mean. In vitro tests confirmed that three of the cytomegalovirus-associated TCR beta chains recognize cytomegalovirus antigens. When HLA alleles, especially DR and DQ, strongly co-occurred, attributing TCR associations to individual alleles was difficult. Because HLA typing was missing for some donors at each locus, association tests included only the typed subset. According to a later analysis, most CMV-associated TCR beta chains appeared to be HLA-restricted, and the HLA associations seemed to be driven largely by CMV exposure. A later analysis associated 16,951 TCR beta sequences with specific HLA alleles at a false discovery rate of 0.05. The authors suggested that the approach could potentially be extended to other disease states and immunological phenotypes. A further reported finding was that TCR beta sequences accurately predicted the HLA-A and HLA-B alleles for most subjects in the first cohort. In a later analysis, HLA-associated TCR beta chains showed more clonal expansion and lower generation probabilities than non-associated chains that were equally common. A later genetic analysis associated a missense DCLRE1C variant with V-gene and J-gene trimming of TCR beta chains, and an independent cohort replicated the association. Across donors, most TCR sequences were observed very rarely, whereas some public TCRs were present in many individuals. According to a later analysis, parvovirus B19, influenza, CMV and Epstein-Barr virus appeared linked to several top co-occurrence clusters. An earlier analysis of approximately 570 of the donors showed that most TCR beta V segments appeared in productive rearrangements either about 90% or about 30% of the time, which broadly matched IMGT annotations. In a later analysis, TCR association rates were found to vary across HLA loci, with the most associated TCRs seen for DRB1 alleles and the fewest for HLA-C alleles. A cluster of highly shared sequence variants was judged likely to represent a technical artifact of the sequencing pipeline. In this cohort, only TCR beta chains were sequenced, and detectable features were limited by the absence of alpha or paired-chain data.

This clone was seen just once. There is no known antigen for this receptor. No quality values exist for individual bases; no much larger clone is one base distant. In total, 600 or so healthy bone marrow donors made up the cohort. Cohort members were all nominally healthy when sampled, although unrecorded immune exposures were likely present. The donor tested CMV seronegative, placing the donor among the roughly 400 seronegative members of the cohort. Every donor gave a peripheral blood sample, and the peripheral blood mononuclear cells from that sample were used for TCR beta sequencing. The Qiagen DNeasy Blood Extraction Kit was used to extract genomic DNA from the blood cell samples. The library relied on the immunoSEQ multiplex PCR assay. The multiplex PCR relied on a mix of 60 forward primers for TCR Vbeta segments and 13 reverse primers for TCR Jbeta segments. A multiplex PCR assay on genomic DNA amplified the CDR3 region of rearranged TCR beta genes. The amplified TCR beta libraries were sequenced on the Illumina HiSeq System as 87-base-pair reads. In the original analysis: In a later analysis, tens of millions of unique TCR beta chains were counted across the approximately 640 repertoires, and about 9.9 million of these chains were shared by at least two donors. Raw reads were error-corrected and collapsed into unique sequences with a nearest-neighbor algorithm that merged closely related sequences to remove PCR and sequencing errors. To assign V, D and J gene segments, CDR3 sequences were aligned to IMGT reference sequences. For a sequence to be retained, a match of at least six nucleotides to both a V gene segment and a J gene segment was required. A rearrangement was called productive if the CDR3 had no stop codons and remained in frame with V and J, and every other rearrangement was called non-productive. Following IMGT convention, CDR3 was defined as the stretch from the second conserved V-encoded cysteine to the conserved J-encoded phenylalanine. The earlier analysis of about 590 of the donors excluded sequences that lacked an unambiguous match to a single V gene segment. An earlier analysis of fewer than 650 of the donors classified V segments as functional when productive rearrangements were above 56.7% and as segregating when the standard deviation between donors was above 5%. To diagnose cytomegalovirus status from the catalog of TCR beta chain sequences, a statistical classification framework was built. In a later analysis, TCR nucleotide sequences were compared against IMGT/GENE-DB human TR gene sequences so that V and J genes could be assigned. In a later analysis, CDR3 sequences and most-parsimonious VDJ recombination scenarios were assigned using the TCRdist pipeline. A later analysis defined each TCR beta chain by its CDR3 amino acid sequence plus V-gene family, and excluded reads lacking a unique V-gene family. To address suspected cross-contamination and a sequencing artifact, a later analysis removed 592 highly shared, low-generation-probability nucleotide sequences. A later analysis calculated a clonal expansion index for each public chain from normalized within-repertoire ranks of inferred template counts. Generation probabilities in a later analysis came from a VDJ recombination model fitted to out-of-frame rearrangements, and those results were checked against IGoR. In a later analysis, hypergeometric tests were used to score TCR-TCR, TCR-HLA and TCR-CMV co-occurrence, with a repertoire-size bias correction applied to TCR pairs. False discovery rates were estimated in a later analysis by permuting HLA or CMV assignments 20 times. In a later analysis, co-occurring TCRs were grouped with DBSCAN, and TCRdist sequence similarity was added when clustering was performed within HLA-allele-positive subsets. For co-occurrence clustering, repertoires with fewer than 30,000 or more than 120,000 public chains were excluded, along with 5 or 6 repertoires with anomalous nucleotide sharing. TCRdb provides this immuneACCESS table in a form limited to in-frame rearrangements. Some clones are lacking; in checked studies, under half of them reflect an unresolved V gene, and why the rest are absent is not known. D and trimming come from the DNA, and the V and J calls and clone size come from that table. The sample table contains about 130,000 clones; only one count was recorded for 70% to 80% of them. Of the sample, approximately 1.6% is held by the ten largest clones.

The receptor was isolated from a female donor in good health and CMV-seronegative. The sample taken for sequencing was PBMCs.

The nucleotide sequence reads as follows: TGTGCCAGCAGTTTTTCGGCGGAAGATACGCAGTATTTT. It codes for CASSFSAEDTQYF. The chain was built from TRBV28 and TRBJ2-3; the D segment cannot be called with confidence. CDR1 and CDR2 (MDHEN, SYDVKM) derive from the germline V gene. Relative to germline, V is 3 bases shorter and J is 5 bases shorter, with 9 bases between their ends. Including the terminal cysteine and phenylalanine, the CDR3 comprises 13 residues. Only the CDR3 DNA is retained, 39 bases long and in frame from the first base.